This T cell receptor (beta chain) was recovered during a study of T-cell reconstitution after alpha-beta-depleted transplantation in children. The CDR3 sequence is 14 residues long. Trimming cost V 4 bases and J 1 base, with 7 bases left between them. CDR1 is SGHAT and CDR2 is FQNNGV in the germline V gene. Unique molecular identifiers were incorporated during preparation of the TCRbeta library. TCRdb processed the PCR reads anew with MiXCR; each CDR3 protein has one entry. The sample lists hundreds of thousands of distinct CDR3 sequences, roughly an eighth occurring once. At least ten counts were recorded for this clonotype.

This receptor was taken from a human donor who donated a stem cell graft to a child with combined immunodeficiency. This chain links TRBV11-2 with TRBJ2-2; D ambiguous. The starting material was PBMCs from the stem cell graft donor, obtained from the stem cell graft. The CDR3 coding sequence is TGTGCCAGCAGCTCAAACAGGAACACCGGGGAGCTGTTTTTT. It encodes CASSSNRNTGELFF.